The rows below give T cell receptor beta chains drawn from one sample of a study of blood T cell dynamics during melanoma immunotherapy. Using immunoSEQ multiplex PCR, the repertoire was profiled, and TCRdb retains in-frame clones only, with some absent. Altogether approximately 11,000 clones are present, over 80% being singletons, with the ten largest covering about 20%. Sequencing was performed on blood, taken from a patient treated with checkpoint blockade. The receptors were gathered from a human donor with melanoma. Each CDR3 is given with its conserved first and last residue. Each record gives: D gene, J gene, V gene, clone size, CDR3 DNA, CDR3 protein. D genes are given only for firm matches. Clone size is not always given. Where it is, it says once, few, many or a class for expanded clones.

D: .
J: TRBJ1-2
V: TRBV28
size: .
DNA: TGTGCCAGCAGCCCAACGAACTATGGCTACACCTTC
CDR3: CASSPTNYGYTF

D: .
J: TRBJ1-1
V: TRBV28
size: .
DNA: TGTGCCAGCAGTTTAACGAACACTGAAGCTTTCTTT
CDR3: CASSLTNTEAFF

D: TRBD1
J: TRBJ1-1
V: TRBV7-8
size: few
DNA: TGTGCCAGCCATCAGACAGGGTTGAACACTGAAGCTTTCTTT
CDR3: CASHQTGLNTEAFF

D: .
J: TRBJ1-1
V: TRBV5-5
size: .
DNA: TGTGCCAGCAGCTCCAGGGATGAAGCTTTCTTT
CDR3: CASSSRDEAFF

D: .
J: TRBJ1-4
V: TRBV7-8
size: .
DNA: TGTGCCAGCAGCTTAAGGGACTCCAGAAAACTGTTTTTT
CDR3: CASSLRDSRKLFF

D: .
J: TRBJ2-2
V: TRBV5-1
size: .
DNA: TGCGCCAGCAGTACAGGGACCGGGGAGCTGTTTTTT
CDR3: CASSTGTGELFF

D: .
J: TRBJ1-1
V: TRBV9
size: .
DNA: TGTGCCAGCAGCGTAGCTGTGAACACTGAAGCTTTCTTT
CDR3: CASSVAVNTEAFF

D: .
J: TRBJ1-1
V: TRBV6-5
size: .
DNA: TGTGCCAGCAACTTATGGACGGCGGGGCACACTGAAGCTTTCTTT
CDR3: CASNLWTAGHTEAFF

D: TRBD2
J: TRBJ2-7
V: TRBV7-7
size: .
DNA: TGTGCTAGCAGCCTGGGACTAGGCCACGAGCAGTACTTC
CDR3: CASSLGLGHEQYF

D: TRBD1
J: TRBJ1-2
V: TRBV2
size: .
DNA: TGTGCCAGTACGGCGCAGGGGGACTATGGCTACACCTTC
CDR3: CASTAQGDYGYTF

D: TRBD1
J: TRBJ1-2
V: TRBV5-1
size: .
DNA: TGCGCCAGCAGCCCGGGACAGGCCACCTATGGCTACACCTTC
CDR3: CASSPGQATYGYTF

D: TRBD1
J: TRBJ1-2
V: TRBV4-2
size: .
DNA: TGTGCCAGCAGCCCCGGGACAGGGATTTATGGCTACACCTTC
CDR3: CASSPGTGIYGYTF

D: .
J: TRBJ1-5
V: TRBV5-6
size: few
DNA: TGTGCCAGCAACTCGGGGAGTCAGCCCCAGCATTTT
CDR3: CASNSGSQPQHF

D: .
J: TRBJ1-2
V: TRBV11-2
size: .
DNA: TGTGCCAGCAGACCGCAGGGAGATGGCTACACCTTC
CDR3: CASRPQGDGYTF

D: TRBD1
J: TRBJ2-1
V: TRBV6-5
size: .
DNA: TGTGCCAGCAACCCGGGACAGGGGGCGAGGAATGAGCAGTTCTTC
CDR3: CASNPGQGARNEQFF

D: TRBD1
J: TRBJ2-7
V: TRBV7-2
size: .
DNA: TGTGCCAGCAGCCCAAAGGGGACAGGGGCCCTTGAGCAGTACTTC
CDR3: CASSPKGTGALEQYF

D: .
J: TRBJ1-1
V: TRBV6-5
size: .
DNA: TGTGCCAGCAGTTACTCTACAGGGAGGTTCACTGAAGCTTTCTTT
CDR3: CASSYSTGRFTEAFF

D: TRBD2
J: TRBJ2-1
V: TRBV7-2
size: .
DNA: TGTGCCAGCAGCTCCACTAGCGTATCCTACAATGAGCAGTTCTTC
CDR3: CASSSTSVSYNEQFF

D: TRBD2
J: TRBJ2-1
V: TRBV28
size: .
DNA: TGTGCCAGCAGTTTATTCCGGACTAGCTTCTCCTACAATGAGCAGTTCTTC
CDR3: CASSLFRTSFSYNEQFF

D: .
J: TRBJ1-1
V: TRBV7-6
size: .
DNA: TGTGCCAGCAGCTCCAGGACAAGGGATTGGGATAACATGAACACTGAAGCTTTCTTT
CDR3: CASSSRTRDWDNMNTEAFF

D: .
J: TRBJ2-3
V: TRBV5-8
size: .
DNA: TGTGCCAGCAGCTCATGGAGTTCTAGCACAGATACGCAGTATTTT
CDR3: CASSSWSSSTDTQYF

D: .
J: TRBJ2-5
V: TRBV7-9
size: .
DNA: TGTGCCAGCAGCCTCCAAGAGACCCAGTACTTC
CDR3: CASSLQETQYF

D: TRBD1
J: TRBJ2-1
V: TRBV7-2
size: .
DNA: TGTGCCAGCAGCTACCGGACAGGGGGCCTGTACAATGAGCAGTTCTTC
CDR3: CASSYRTGGLYNEQFF

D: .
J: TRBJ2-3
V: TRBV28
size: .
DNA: TGTGCCAGCAGTCGGAACGGGGGCTTAAGCACAGATACGCAGTATTTT
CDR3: CASSRNGGLSTDTQYF

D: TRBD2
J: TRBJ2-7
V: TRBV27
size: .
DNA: TGTGCCAGCAGCCTCTCTAGCGGGAGGGTTTCCTACGAGCAGTACTTC
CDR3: CASSLSSGRVSYEQYF

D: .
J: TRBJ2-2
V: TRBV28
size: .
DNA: TGTGCCAGCAGTTTAGGACTATTTAACACCGGAGAGCTGTTTTTT
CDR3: CASSLGLFNTGELFF

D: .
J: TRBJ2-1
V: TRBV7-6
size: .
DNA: TGTGCCAGCAGCTTATTCCGGGGGCAATACAATGAGCAGTTCTTC
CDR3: CASSLFRGQYNEQFF

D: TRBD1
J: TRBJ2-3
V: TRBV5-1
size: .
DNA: TGCGCCAGCAGCCCGGCGGGGACAGGATCTGCAGATACGCAGTATTTT
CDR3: CASSPAGTGSADTQYF

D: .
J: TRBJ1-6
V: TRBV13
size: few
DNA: TGTGCCAGCAGGCTTACCGTGTCACCCCTCCACTTT
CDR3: CASRLTVSPLHF

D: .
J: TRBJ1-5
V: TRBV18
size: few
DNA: TGTGCCAGCTCCCCCAAACAGGGTCAGCCCCAGCATTTT
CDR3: CASSPKQGQPQHF

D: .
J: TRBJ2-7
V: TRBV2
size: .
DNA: TGTGCCAGCAGTGAACAGGGGAGCTACGAGCAGTACTTC
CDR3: CASSEQGSYEQYF

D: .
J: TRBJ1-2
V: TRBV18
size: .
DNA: TGTGCCAGCTCATCCACTTCGACCGCGTCGTTTCATGGCTACACCTTC
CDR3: CASSSTSTASFHGYTF

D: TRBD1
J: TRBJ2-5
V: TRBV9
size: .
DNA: TGTGCCAGCAGCGCCGGGACAGGACACCAAGAGACCCAGTACTTC
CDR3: CASSAGTGHQETQYF

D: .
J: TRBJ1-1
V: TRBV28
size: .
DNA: TGTGCCAGCAGTTTGGTACAGAACACTGAAGCTTTCTTT
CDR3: CASSLVQNTEAFF

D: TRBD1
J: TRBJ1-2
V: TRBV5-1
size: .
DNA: TGCGCCAGCAGCACCAGGACAGGCGACTATGGCTACACCTTC
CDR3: CASSTRTGDYGYTF

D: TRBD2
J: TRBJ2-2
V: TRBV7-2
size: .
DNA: TGTGCCAGCAGCGTGGGGACTAGCAGAAACACCGGGGAGCTGTTTTTT
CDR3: CASSVGTSRNTGELFF

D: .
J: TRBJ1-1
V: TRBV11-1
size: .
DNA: TGTGCCAGCAGCTTAATGGGAGGCGGGAACACTGAAGCTTTCTTT
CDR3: CASSLMGGGNTEAFF

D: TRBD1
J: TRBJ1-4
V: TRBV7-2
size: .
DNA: TGTGCCAGCTCCCGGGACAGGGGGCATGAAAAACTGTTTTTT
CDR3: CASSRDRGHEKLFF

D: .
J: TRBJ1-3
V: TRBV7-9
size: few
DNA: TGTGCCAGCAGCTCCAGTGGACAGCTCTCTGGAAACACCATATATTTT
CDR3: CASSSSGQLSGNTIYF

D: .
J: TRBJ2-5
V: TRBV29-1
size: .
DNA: TGCAGCGTTGAAGGTAGCCACCAAGAGACCCAGTACTTC
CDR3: CSVEGSHQETQYF

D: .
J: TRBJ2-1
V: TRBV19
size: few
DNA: TGTGCCAGTAGTAGCGGAGAGGACTACAATGAGCAGTTCTTC
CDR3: CASSSGEDYNEQFF

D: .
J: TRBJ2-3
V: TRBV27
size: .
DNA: TGTGCCAGCAGCATCATGGAGGGCCGGGCGACAGATACGCAGTATTTT
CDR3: CASSIMEGRATDTQYF

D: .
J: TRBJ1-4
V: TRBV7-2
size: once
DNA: TGTGCCAGCAGCTCCCCGGGGAGCGGAGGGTCTGAAAAACTGTTTTTT
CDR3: CASSSPGSGGSEKLFF

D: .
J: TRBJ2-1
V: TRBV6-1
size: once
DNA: TGTGCCAGCAGTGAACCGCCAGCTTACAATGAGCAGTTCTTC
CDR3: CASSEPPAYNEQFF

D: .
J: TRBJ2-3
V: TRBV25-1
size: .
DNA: TGTGCCAGCACCAACGGCCCAGCGGACGCCACAGATACGCAGTATTTT
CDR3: CASTNGPADATDTQYF

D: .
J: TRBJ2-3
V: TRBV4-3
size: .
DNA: TGCGCCAGCAGCCACGACACGGGAAGGGCAGATACGCAGTATTTT
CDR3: CASSHDTGRADTQYF

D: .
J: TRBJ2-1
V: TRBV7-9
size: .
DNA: TGTGCCAGCAGCATACAGGCGTATTATTTCAATGAGCAGTTCTTC
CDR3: CASSIQAYYFNEQFF

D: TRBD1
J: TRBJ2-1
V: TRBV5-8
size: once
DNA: TGTGCCAGCAGCATTACCGGGACAGGGAAGAATGAGCAGTTCTTC
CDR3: CASSITGTGKNEQFF

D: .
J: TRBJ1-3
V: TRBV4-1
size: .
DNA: TGCGCCAGCAGCCAAGATCTTTCAGCTGGAAACACCATATATTTT
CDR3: CASSQDLSAGNTIYF

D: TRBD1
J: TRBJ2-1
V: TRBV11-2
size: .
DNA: TGTGCCAGCAGCCTAACAGGGGCTAGCTCCTACAATGAGCAGTTCTTC
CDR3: CASSLTGASSYNEQFF

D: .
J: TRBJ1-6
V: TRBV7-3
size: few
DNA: TGTGCCAGCAGCAAGGGGGGGTATAATTCACCCCTCCACTTT
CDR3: CASSKGGYNSPLHF

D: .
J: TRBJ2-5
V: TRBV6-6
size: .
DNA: TGTGCCAGCAGTTCTCAGGGCCCCCAAGAGACCCAGTACTTC
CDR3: CASSSQGPQETQYF

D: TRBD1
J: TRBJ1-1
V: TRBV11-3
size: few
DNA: TGTGCCAGCAGCCAAGTGGACAGGGGGCCTCTCATGAACACTGAAGCTTTCTTT
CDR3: CASSQVDRGPLMNTEAFF

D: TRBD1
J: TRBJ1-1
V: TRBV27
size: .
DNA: TGTGCCAGCAGCCCAACCCAGGGGGGAACGGCTTTCTTT
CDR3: CASSPTQGGTAFF

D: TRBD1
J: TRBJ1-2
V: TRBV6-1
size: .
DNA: TGTGCCAGCAGCGATACAGGGGGCTATGGCTACACCTTC
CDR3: CASSDTGGYGYTF